This T cell receptor (beta chain) was retrieved from a study of T cells after posttransplantation cyclophosphamide. Study outcomes and limitations: Recipient CMV seropositivity and CMV reactivation strongly tracked TRB clonality.

A marrow graft followed busulfan-fludarabine conditioning, with cyclophosphamide on days +3 and +4. This clone occurred many times. Its antigen is still unknown. Using immunoSEQ multiplex PCR, the repertoire was profiled, and TCRdb retains in-frame clones only, with some absent. Recorded here are 24,000 or so clones, none singletons. The source of this sequence is a male patient aged 18 to 29 who received an allogeneic stem cell transplant from a related donor, was CMV-positive, and had no GVHD. The T cells may come from the graft donor. Source: PBMCs, taken after allogeneic stem cell transplant with posttransplant cyclophosphamide.

Written as DNA, the CDR3 is TGCAGTGCTTTACAGGGGAATGAGCAGTTCTTC. Protein product: CSALQGNEQFF. This sequence joins TRBV20-1 and TRBJ2-1, with 7 bases matching TRBD1. V trimming: 5 bases; J trimming: 7 bases; junction bases outside the gene matches: 2. Germline loops: CDR1 DFQATT, CDR2 SNEGSKA (reference sequence). There are 11 residues in the CDR3.